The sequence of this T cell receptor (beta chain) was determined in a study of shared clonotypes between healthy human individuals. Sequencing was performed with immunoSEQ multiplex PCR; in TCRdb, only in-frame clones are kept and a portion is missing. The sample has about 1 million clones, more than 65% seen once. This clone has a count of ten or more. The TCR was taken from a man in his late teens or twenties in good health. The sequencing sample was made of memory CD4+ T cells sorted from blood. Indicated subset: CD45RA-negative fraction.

The CDR3 protein is CASSPGQVTTYEQYF. The CDR3 coding sequence is TGCGCCAGCAGCCCAGGACAGGTAACCACCTACGAGCAGTACTTC. The V and J genes are TRBV5-1 and TRBJ2-7, with 7 nucleotides matching TRBD1. J lost 2 bases, V lost 4 bases, and 9 bases had no gene match. This CDR3 contains 15 residues. Germline V gene data show CDR1 as SGHRS and CDR2 as YFSETQ.